This T cell receptor (beta chain) was sequenced for a study of T cell repertoires and leukemia-associated antigens (dated by TCRdb to 2018 to 2020). With regard to the full study: Per sample, about 5.1 to 7 million read pairs and about 3.3 to 5.0 million effective reads were obtained, for 15 million or so effective reads in total. Using in vitro peptide stimulation of healthy T cells, the study sought to determine the antigen recognized by a TCR Vbeta21 clone earlier detected in CML patients.

TRIzol reagent was used to extract total RNA from the cultured T cells. TCRbeta libraries were amplified from RNA by 5' rapid amplification of cDNA ends (5'RACE). Library concentration and integrity were checked with Qubit, an Agilent instrument, and quantitative PCR before sequencing. A commercial service provider sequenced the qualified libraries on Illumina HiSeq or MiSeq. The authors' analysis ran thus. TCR sequences in each sample were identified with MiXCR version 1.8.2. For a clone to count as qualified, its CDR3 had to be longer than four amino acids, its nucleotide length had to be in-frame, and the clone could not contain a stop codon. A read containing the complete CDR3 structure was defined as an effective read. Expanded clones were validated by RT-PCR with 24 Vbeta primers, GeneScan spectratyping, and Sanger sequencing. TCRdb took the public reads, trimmed them with fastp at Q25, ran MiXCR for clone calling and kept in-frame beta chains. Under each unique CDR3 protein, matching rows form one entry showing the most common genes and DNA. For this entry, the V and J calls and clone size follow TCRdb and not the study's own pipeline. This sample gives 11,000 or so distinct CDR3 sequences in total; approximately 39% of them show up just once. The top ten clonotypes cover 27% of the sample.

CD3+ T cells were initially rested overnight at around 2.6 million cells/mL in RPMI 1640 lacking fetal bovine serum. Following the manufacturer's instructions, MACS immunomagnetic beads were used to pull CD3+ T cells out of the PBMCs. Clipping removes 3 bases from V and 8 bases from J, with 12 as the unmatched junction base count. Sequences SQVTM (CDR1) and ANQGSEA (CDR2) are obtained from the germline V gene. Including the terminal cysteine and phenylalanine, the CDR3 comprises 16 residues. Only the CDR3 portion is preserved as DNA: 48 bases, with reading frame beginning at the first base. A remark on this clonotype: Its antigen is unknown. No quality values exist for individual bases; no much larger clone is one base distant.

The full study reports these points: The antigen specificity and function of the expanded clones were not directly tested, and further investigation of both was required. No significant differences among the four groups were observed in the numbers of Vbeta genes (around 57), Jbeta genes (about 15), VDJ rearrangements, or unique CDR3s.

The clonotype was recovered from a female donor in good health. This receptor chain uses TRBV29-1 and TRBJ2-1; TRBD1 lines up with 11 middle nucleotides. Specimen: CD3+ T cells sorted from blood and cultured. The nucleotide sequence is TGCAGCGTTGAGGACGTGGGGGACAGGGGGGTCCATGAGCAGTTCTTC. Translated, it reads CSVEDVGDRGVHEQFF.